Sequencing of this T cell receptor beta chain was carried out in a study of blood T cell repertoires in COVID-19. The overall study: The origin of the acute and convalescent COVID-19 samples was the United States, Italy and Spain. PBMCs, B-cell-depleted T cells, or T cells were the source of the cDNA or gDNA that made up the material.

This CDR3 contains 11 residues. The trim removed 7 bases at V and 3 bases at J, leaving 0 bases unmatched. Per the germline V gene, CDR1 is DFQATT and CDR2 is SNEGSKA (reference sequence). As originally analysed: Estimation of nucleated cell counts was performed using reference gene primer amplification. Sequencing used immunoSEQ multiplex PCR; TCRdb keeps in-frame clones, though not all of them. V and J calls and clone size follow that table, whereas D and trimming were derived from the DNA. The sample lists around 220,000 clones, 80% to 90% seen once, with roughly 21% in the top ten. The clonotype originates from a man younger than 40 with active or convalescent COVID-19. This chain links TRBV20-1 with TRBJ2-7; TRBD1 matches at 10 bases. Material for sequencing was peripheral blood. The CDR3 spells CSGDRGYEQYF. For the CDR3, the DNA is TGCAGTGGGGACAGGGGCTACGAGCAGTACTTC.